This T cell receptor beta chain was captured in a study of blood T cell repertoires in COVID-19. Turning to the study itself: The analysed material was cDNA or gDNA that came from T cells, B-cell-depleted T cells, or PBMCs.

Only in-frame clones appear in the TCRdb table, and some are missing; sequencing was by immunoSEQ multiplex PCR. The data contain approximately 270,000 clones, about 85% of them seen just once; the ten biggest clones take up 0.87%. Per the germline V gene, CDR1 is MNHEY and CDR2 is SVGAGI. The CDR3 covers 15 residues. V was clipped by 5 bases and J by 7 bases, with 18 bases between them. The chain has TRBV6-5 and TRBJ2-1; TRBD2 might be the D (5 bases). Sequencing used peripheral blood. The TCR was taken from a human donor with COVID-19, enrolled during active disease. The donor label of this sample is uncertain. CDR3 in DNA: TGTGCCAGCAGTACACCGCGGGTCGGGCGTAATGAGCAGTTCTTC. Protein: CASSTPRVGRNEQFF.